This T cell receptor (beta chain) was sequenced for a study of blood T cell repertoires in COVID-19. Study as a whole: Acute and convalescent COVID-19 samples came from the United States, Italy and Spain. The cDNA or gDNA used as material had been derived from T cells, B-cell-depleted T cells, or PBMCs.

The CDR3 runs 13 residues. Germline loops: CDR1 MNHEY, CDR2 SVGEGT. Between the trimmed V and J ends, which lost 6 bases and 4 bases, there was a span of 12 bases. Here immunoSEQ multiplex PCR was the method, and the copy in TCRdb shows in-frame clones only, minus some. The repertoire consists of tens of thousands of clones, with approximately 80% occurring once and the leading ten covering 15%. The receptor comes from a human donor in a cohort sampled during active COVID-19. The specimen sequenced was peripheral blood. The J gene is TRBJ1-1, the V gene TRBV6-2 or TRBV6-3; D is unresolved. DNA for the CDR3: TGTGCCAGCAGCATTGGACGGGGCACTGAAGCTTTCTTT. Translated, it gives CASSIGRGTEAFF.